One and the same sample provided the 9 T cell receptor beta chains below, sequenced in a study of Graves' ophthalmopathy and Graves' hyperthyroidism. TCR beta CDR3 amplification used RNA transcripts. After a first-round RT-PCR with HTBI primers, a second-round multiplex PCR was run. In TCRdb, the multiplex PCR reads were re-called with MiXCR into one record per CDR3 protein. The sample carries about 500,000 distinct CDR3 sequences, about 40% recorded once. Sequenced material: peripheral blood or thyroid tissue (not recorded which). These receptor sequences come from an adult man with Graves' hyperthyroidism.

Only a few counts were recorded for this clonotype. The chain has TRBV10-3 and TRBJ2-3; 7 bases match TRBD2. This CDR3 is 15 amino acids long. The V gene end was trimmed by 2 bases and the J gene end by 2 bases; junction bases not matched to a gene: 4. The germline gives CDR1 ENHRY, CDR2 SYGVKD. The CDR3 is CAISEGGLITDTQYF. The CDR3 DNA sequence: TGTGCCATCAGTGAGGGGGGACTAATCACAGATACGCAGTATTTT.

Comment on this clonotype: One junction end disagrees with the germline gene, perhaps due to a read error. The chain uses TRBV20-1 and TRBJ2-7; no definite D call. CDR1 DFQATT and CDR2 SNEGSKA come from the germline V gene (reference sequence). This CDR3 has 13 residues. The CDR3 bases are TGCAGTGCTAGAAGGTACAGCTCCTACGAGCGGTACTTC. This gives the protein CSARRYSSYERYF.

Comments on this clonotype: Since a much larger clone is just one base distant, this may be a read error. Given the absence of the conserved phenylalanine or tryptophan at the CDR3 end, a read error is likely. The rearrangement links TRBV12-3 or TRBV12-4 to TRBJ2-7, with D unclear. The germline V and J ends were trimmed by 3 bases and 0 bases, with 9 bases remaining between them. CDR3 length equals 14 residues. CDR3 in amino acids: CASSLSADSYEQYL. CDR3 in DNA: TGTGCCAGCAGTTTGTCGGCGGACTCCTACGAGCAGTACCTC.

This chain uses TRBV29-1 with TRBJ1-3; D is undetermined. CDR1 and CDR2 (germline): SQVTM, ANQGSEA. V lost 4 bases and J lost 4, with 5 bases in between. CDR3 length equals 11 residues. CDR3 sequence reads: CSVAVGNTIYF. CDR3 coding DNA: TGCAGCGTTGCCGTGGGAAACACCATATATTTT.

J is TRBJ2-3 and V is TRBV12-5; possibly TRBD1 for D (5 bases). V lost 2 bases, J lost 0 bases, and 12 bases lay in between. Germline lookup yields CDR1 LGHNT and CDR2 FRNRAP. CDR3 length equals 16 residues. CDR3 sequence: CASGLLLTASTDTQYF. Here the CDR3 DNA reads TGTGCTAGTGGTTTGTTGTTGACAGCTAGCACAGATACGCAGTATTTT.

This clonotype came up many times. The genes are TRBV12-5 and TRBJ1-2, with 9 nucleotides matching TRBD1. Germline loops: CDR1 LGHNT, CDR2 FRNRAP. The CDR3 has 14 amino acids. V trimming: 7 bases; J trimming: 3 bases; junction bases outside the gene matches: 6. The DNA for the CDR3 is TGTGCTAGTGCGCCGGACAGGGGCGACTATGGCTACACCTTC. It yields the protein CASAPDRGDYGYTF. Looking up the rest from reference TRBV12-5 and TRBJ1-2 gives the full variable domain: DARVTQTPRHKVTEMGQEVTMRCQPILGHNTVFWYRQTMMQGLELLAYFRNRAPLDDSGMPKDRFSAEMPDATLATLKIQPSEPRDSAVYFCASAPDRGDYGYTFGSGTRLTVV.

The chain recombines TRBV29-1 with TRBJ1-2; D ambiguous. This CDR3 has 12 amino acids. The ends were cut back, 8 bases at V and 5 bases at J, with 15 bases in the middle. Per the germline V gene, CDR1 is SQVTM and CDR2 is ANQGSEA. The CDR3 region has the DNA TGCAGCAGAAACCACGGGAAGTATGGCTACACCTTC. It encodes CSRNHGKYGYTF.

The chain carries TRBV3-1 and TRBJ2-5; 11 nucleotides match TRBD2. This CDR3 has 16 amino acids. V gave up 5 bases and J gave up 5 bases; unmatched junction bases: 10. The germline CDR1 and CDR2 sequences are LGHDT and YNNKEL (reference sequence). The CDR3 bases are TGTGCCAGCAGCGATGGACTAGCGGGTTCGTTTGAGACCCAGTACTTC. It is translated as CASSDGLAGSFETQYF.

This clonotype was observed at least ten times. CDR3 sequence reads: CSVDDYLTGGNTEAFF. The CDR3 region has the DNA TGCAGCGTTGATGATTATCTAACGGGGGGGAACACTGAAGCTTTCTTT. V is TRBV29-1 and J is TRBJ1-1, with a tentative D call TRBD1 (5 bases). The CDR3 sequence is 16 residues long. Between the trimmed V and J ends, which lost 3 bases and 1 base, there was a span of 18 bases. Germline V gene data show CDR1 as SQVTM and CDR2 as ANQGSEA. Looking up the rest from reference TRBV29-1 and TRBJ1-1 gives the full variable domain: SAVISQKPSRDICQRGTSLTIQCQVDSQVTMMFWYRQQPGQSLTLIATANQGSEATYESGFVIDKFPISRPNLTFSTLTVSNMSPEDSSIYLCSVDDYLTGGNTEAFFGQGTRLTVV.